The 14 T cell receptor beta chains below come from one sample, sequenced in a study of identifying expanded T cells in peripheral blood (dated 2019 in TCRdb). Library preparation employed the immunoSEQ multiplex PCR assay. In its TCRdb copy, this immuneACCESS table keeps in-frame sequences only and misses some clones. Where compared with another copy, unresolved V genes explain less than half of these, and the others have no known cause. This sample holds 95,000 to 100,000 clones; 70% to 90% were observed only once. The ten largest clones add up to roughly a sixth of the sample. Specimen: blood. The receptors originated from a person aged 18-70 years in good health.

CDR3 sequence (DNA): TGTGCCAGCAGCTTGGGGGCGGTGAACACTGAAGCTTTCTTT. The encoded protein is CASSLGAVNTEAFF. This chain connects TRBV5-4 to TRBJ1-1, with D hard to call. Germline V CDR1 and CDR2: SGHNT, YYREEE (reference sequence). This CDR3 contains 14 residues. V dropped 0 bases and J dropped 0 bases, with 6 bases sitting between them. Together with reference TRBV5-4 and TRBJ1-1, the CDR3 gives the full variable domain: ETGVTQSPTHLIKTRGQQVTLRCSSQSGHNTVSWYQQALGQGPQFIFQYYREEENGRGNFPPRFSGLQFPNYSSELNVNALELDDSALYLCASSLGAVNTEAFFGQGTRLTVV.

This chain joins TRBV7-2 and TRBJ2-6, with 9 bases that match TRBD1. The CDR3 is 16 amino acids. The V gene's germline CDR1 is SGHTA and CDR2 FQGNSA. The ends lost 5 bases at V and 2 bases at J; junction bases unmatched: 4. The CDR3 nucleotides read TGTGCCAGCAGCGGCGGACAGGGGACTGGGGCCAACGTCCTGACTTTC. It encodes CASSGGQGTGANVLTF.

The gene calls are TRBV6-5 and TRBJ1-3, with D hard to call. CDR1 MNHEY and CDR2 SVGAGI come from the germline V gene. There are 13 residues in the CDR3. V was pared by 10 bases and J by 0 bases, with 10 bases between. The CDR3 DNA reads TGTGCCACTAGACGGATCTCTGGAAACACCATATATTTT. This encodes CATRRISGNTIYF.

V gene TRBV6-6 combines with J gene TRBJ2-3; weak D call: TRBD1 (5 bases). V gave up 5 bases and J gave up 4 bases, with 10 bases separating them. This CDR3 comprises 13 residues. The germline CDR1 and CDR2 sequences are MNHNY and SVGAGI (reference sequence). The DNA for the CDR3 is TGTGCCAGCAGTCCCCCAGGGTCAGATACGCAGTATTTT. As protein: CASSPPGSDTQYF.

The genes are TRBV20-1 and TRBJ1-1; 8 bases fit TRBD1. Germline-derived CDR1 and CDR2 are DFQATT and SNEGSKA (reference sequence). The ends lost 6 bases at V and 3 bases at J; junction bases unmatched: 0. This CDR3 has 11 residues. The CDR3 nucleotides are TGCAGTGCACAGGGGGACACTGAAGCTTTCTTT. Amino acid sequence: CSAQGDTEAFF.

The chain is built from TRBV18 and TRBJ1-3; possible D gene TRBD1, 5 bases. V was clipped by 1 base and J by 3 bases, with 10 bases between them. CDR1 KGHSH and CDR2 LQKENI come from the germline V gene. The CDR3 spans 15 residues. The CDR3 region is CASSPQGNRGNTIYF. The CDR3 nucleotides are TGTGCCAGCTCACCACAGGGGAATCGTGGAAACACCATATATTTT.

The chain joins TRBV7-9 to TRBJ1-2; D not certain. Germline CDR1 reads SEHNR; CDR2 reads FQNEAQ (reference sequence). Trimming cost V 2 bases and J 3 bases, with 7 bases left between them. The CDR3 is 13 residues long. The DNA for the CDR3 is TGTGCCAGCAGCTTACACGACGACTATGGCTACACCTTC. Its translation: CASSLHDDYGYTF.

CDR3: CASSLNREDTQYF. CDR3 DNA: TGTGCCAGCAGCTTGAACAGGGAAGATACGCAGTATTTT. The V and J genes are TRBV5-4 and TRBJ2-3, with D perhaps matching TRBD1 (6 bases). Trimming left V 1 base short and J 5 bases short, with 8 bases between. Germline V gives CDR1 SGHNT, CDR2 YYREEE (reference sequence). CDR3 length: 13 amino acids. Complete variable domain (other parts from reference TRBV5-4 and TRBJ2-3): ETGVTQSPTHLIKTRGQQVTLRCSSQSGHNTVSWYQQALGQGPQFIFQYYREEENGRGNFPPRFSGLQFPNYSSELNVNALELDDSALYLCASSLNREDTQYFGPGTRLTVL.

The rearrangement joins TRBV5-4 to TRBJ2-4; perhaps D is TRBD1 or TRBD2 (6 bases each). The length of the CDR3 is 15 residues. Germline lookup yields CDR1 SGHNT and CDR2 YYREEE (reference sequence). Trimming took 4 bases from V and 6 from J, leaving 17 bases between them. CDR3 in amino acids: CASSPRSGEANIQYF. In DNA form, the CDR3 reads TGTGCCAGCAGCCCCAGGTCAGGGGAGGCAAACATTCAGTACTTC. The full variable domain, rest sourced from reference TRBV5-4 and TRBJ2-4, is ETGVTQSPTHLIKTRGQQVTLRCSSQSGHNTVSWYQQALGQGPQFIFQYYREEENGRGNFPPRFSGLQFPNYSSELNVNALELDDSALYLCASSPRSGEANIQYFGAGTRLSVL.

V and J are TRBV4-3 and TRBJ2-7, with 10 bases lining up with TRBD1. Germline lookup yields CDR1 LGHNA and CDR2 YSLEER. The CDR3 runs to 16 residues. V trimming: 0 bases; J trimming: 5 bases; junction bases outside the gene matches: 7. CDR3 amino acids: CASSQDLWDRGNEQYF. The DNA for the CDR3 is TGCGCCAGCAGCCAAGATCTTTGGGACAGGGGCAACGAGCAGTACTTC.

The genes are TRBV5-4 and TRBJ1-5; D may be TRBD1 (5 bases). CDR1 is SGHNT, CDR2 YYREEE, per germline (reference sequence). This CDR3 is built from 17 residues. V shed 1 base and J shed 5 bases, with 19 bases lying between them. The CDR3, as DNA: TGTGCCAGCAGCTTGTTAAGGGAATCGGGGGAGGATCAGCCCCAGCATTTT. This translates into CASSLLRESGEDQPQHF.

This clone was detected a few times. This chain links TRBV5-1 with TRBJ2-3, with 9 nucleotides matching TRBD1. CDR3 length: 14 residues. The V gene end was trimmed by 7 bases and the J gene end by 6 bases; junction bases not matched to a gene: 9. Germline V gives CDR1 SGHRS, CDR2 YFSETQ. CDR3 region: CASRDFGTGDTQYF. CDR3 nucleotides: TGCGCCAGCCGAGATTTCGGGACAGGGGATACGCAGTATTTT.

In nucleotides, the CDR3 is TGTGCCAGCAGCTTAGAGCTACCGTCAGATACGCAGTATTTT. Amino acids: CASSLELPSDTQYF. The rearrangement links TRBV7-2 to TRBJ2-3, with D hard to call. Trimming removed 1 base from V and 4 bases from J, with 9 bases in between. Germline values: CDR1 SGHTA, CDR2 FQGNSA. This CDR3 has 14 amino acids.

The chain carries TRBV27 and TRBJ1-2, with TRBD1 as a possible D gene (5 bases). The CDR3 has 13 residues. V was shortened by 2 bases and J by 8 bases, with 12 bases between the two germline ends. Germline CDR1 MNHEY, CDR2 SMNVEV (reference sequence). CDR3 sequence reads: CASSLPGGGGYTF. The CDR3 bases are TGTGCCAGCAGTTTACCGGGGGGTGGAGGCTACACCTTC.